This record looks at one T cell receptor beta chain sequence and its context. Germline V CDR1 and CDR2: SNHLY, FYNNEI. V lost 4 bases, J lost 8 bases, and 23 bases lay in between. There are 17 residues in the CDR3. The data were obtained in a study of blood T cell repertoires in COVID-19. Study-wide context: Sites in the United States, Italy and Spain provided acute and convalescent COVID-19 samples. T cells, B-cell-depleted T cells, or PBMCs provided the cDNA or gDNA that served as material.

In the original analysis: Estimates of nucleated cell counts were drawn from the amplification of reference gene primers. The table came from immunoSEQ multiplex PCR; TCRdb's copy has only in-frame clones and leaves some out. V, J and clone size were drawn from that table, and D and trimming were deduced from the DNA. The table includes a few hundred thousand clones, 75% to 90% detected once. Those enrolled, adults aged 18 to 89 years, came from 25 or so US areas. This chain links TRBV2 with TRBJ1-4; tentative D call: TRBD1 (5 bases). What was sequenced was PBMCs or T cells enriched from blood (not recorded which). The sequence was obtained from a woman aged 35 to 49 who had recovered from COVID-19. The CDR3: CASSVSSPGGGGEKLFF. CDR3 in DNA: TGTGCCAGCAGTGTCAGTTCACCGGGGGGAGGTGGGGAAAAACTGTTTTTT.